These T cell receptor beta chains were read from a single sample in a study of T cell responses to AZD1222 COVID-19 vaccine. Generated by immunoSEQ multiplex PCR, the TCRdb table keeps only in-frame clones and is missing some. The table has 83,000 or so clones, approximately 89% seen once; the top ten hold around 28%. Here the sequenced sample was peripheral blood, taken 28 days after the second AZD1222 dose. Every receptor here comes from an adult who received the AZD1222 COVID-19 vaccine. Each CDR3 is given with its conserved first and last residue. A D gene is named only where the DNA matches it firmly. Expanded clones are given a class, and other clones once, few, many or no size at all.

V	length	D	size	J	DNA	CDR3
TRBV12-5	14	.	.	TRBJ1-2	TGTGCTAGTGGTTTGGCGGCTTTGGTCTATGGCTACACCTTC	CASGLAALVYGYTF
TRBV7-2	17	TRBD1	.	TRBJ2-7	TGTGCCAGCAGCTTAGGGTTAGGGACAGGGGGCTCCTACGAGCAGTACTTC	CASSLGLGTGGSYEQYF
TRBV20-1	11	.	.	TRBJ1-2	TGCAGTGCTCGAGGGGTCTATGGCTACACCTTC	CSARGVYGYTF
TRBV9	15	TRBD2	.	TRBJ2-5	TGTGCCAGCAGCGTTAGACTAGCGGGAGGGGAGACCCAGTACTTC	CASSVRLAGGETQYF
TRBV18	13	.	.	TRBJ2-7	TGTGCCAGCTCACGGACAGAATCCTACGAGCAGTACTTC	CASSRTESYEQYF
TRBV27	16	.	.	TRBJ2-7	TGTGCCAGCAGTCCCCAGGGGGGGGAACGTATTCACGAGCAGTACTTC	CASSPQGGERIHEQYF
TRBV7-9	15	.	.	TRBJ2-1	TGTGCCAGCAGCGAACGGGGGCCGGGTTACAATGAGCAGTTCTTC	CASSERGPGYNEQFF
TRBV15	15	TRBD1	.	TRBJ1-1	TGTGCCACCAGCGCAGCCGGGACAGGGATTACTGAAGCTTTCTTT	CATSAAGTGITEAFF
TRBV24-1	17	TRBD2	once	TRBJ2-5	TGTGCCACCAGTGATTTCCAGGGACTAGCGGGATTTGAGACCCAGTACTTC	CATSDFQGLAGFETQYF
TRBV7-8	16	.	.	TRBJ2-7	TGTGCCAGCAGCCCATTTTTAGGCATATACTCCTACGAGCAGTACTTC	CASSPFLGIYSYEQYF
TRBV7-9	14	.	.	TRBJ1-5	TGTGCCAGCAGTTCCGGGGCTCCAAATCAGCCCCAGCATTTT	CASSSGAPNQPQHF
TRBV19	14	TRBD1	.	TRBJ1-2	TGTGCCAGTACCTGGGACAGGGATAGCTATGGCTACACCTTC	CASTWDRDSYGYTF
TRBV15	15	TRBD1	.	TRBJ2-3	TGTGCCACCAGCAGAGGGGGACAGGGGGCGCTTACGCAGTATTTT	CATSRGGQGALTQYF
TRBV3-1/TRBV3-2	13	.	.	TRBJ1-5	TGTGCCAGCAGCCAAGCTCAGTATCAGCCCCAGCATTTT	CASSQAQYQPQHF
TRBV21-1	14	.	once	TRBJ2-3	TGCTCCCCCGTCGGGGGGGTCAACACAGATACGCAGTATTTT	CSPVGGVNTDTQYF
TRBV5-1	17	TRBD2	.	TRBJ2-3	TGCGCCAGCAGCGCGGGACTAGCGGGAGGTCGTGCAGATACGCAGTATTTT	CASSAGLAGGRADTQYF
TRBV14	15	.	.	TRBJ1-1	TGTGCCAGCAGCACGGGATGGAGCCGGAACACTGAAGCTTTCTTT	CASSTGWSRNTEAFF
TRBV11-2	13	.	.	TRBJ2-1	TGTGCCAGCAGTCCGGAAGACCACAATGAGCAGTTCTTC	CASSPEDHNEQFF
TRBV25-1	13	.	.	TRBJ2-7	TGTGCCAGCAGTGCGACAGGGAGGGGCGAGCAGTACTTC	CASSATGRGEQYF
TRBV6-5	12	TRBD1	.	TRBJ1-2	TGTGCCAGCAGTTTGAGGGGGCTGGGCTACACCTTC	CASSLRGLGYTF
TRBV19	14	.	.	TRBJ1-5	TGTGCCAGTAGTAACCTTCCCCAGGGGCAGCCCCAGCATTTT	CASSNLPQGQPQHF
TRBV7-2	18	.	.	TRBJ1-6	TGTGCCAGCAGCTTAGCGTTACAGGGCAGCTCCTATAATTCACCCCTCCACTTT	CASSLALQGSSYNSPLHF
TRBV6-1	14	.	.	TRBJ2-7	TGTGCCAGCAGTGAATGGGACGCTGGATACGAGCAGTACTTC	CASSEWDAGYEQYF
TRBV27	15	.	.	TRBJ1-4	TGTGCCAGCACGCGATTACAGGGCGCTTCTGAAAAACTGTTTTTT	CASTRLQGASEKLFF
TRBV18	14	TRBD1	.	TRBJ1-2	TGTGCCAGCTCACCCCGACAGGGAGGCTATGGCTACACCTTC	CASSPRQGGYGYTF
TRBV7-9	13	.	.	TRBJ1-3	TGTGCCAGCAGCTTAAGTAGGGGAAACACCATATATTTT	CASSLSRGNTIYF